These 32 T cell receptor beta chains came from one sample sequenced in a study of CD8 T cells in ankylosing spondylitis. Their target antigens are unknown. The study, taken as a whole, reports: One TCR beta motif, made up of eight highly homologous variants, appeared characteristic of ankylosing spondylitis blood.

TCRdb ran MiXCR on the 5' RACE reads and lists one entry per CDR3 protein. The repertoire includes more than 650,000 distinct CDR3 sequences, around 11% of them detected once, and just over 0.5% sits in the top ten. The specimen sequenced was blood, either unsorted or a sorted T cell fraction (not recorded which). These receptors were collected from a male donor with ankylosing spondylitis.

V and J are TRBV29-1 and TRBJ2-1; D possibly uses TRBD1 or TRBD2 (5 bases each). This CDR3 has 15 residues. V lost 7 bases to trimming and J lost 0 bases, with 16 bases between them. CDR1 and CDR2 (germline): SQVTM, ANQGSEA. The CDR3 sequence: CSASGTASSYNEQFF. Written as DNA, the CDR3 is TGCAGCGCCTCAGGGACGGCGAGCTCCTACAATGAGCAGTTCTTC.

This clonotype was observed at least ten times. The chain recombines TRBV29-1 with TRBJ1-1, with 9 bases that match TRBD1. Germline lookup yields CDR1 SQVTM and CDR2 ANQGSEA. The junction had 4 bases not matched to a gene; V was cut back by 5 bases and J by 3 bases. The CDR3 extends over 13 amino acids. The chain's CDR3 is CSVNRGRYTEAFF. The CDR3 DNA follows: TGCAGCGTTAACAGGGGGCGTTACACTGAAGCTTTCTTT. Together with reference TRBV29-1 and TRBJ1-1, the CDR3 gives the full variable domain: SAVISQKPSRDICQRGTSLTIQCQVDSQVTMMFWYRQQPGQSLTLIATANQGSEATYESGFVIDKFPISRPNLTFSTLTVSNMSPEDSSIYLCSVNRGRYTEAFFGQGTRLTVV.

In its sample, this clonotype was seen a few times. This chain links TRBV4-3 with TRBJ2-5; TRBD2 is a possible D gene (6 bases). Trimming cost V 1 base and J 7 bases, with 10 bases left between them. This CDR3 is built from 13 residues. CDR1 and CDR2 from the germline V gene are LGHNA and YSLEER. This CDR3 reads CASSQVKGLTQYF. In nucleotides, the CDR3 is TGCGCCAGCAGCCAAGTTAAGGGACTGACCCAGTACTTC.

The chain carries TRBV30 and TRBJ2-3; D gene ambiguous. V was pared by 0 bases and J by 3 bases, with 10 bases between. From germline, CDR1 is GTSNPN and CDR2 SVGIG (reference sequence). The CDR3 is made up of 14 amino acids. The CDR3: CAWSVSAVTDTQYF. The CDR3 DNA follows: TGTGCCTGGAGTGTGTCGGCGGTGACAGATACGCAGTATTTT.

The table lists this clonotype with a few counts. The chain links TRBV4-1 to TRBJ2-7, with D perhaps given as TRBD1 or TRBD2 (5 bases each). V was cut by 4 bases and J by 1 base, with 11 bases left in between. The CDR3 contains 14 residues. Germline values: CDR1 MGHRA, CDR2 YSYEKL. The CDR3 region has the DNA TGCGCCAGCAGCCCTTTGGGACGGTCCTACGAGCAGTACTTC. This sequence encodes CASSPLGRSYEQYF.

This clonotype was seen a few times. This chain joins TRBV4-2 and TRBJ1-2; 7 bases match TRBD1. The CDR3 sequence is 15 residues long. V gave up 2 bases and J gave up 2 bases; unmatched junction bases: 5. Germline V gene lookup returns CDR1 LGHNA and CDR2 YNFKEQ. DNA of the CDR3: TGTGCCAGCAGCCAAACAGACAGGGCGAACTATGGCTACACCTTC. The encoded protein is CASSQTDRANYGYTF.

This clonotype turned up a few times. The chain joins TRBV2 to TRBJ2-6; no reliable D call. Between the trimmed V and J ends, which lost 1 base and 3 bases, there was a span of 1 base. The germline CDR1 and CDR2 sequences are SNHLY and FYNNEI. CDR3 length equals 13 residues. The CDR3 DNA reads as TGTGCCAGCAGTGAAGGTGGGGCCAACGTCCTGACTTTC. Protein sequence: CASSEGGANVLTF.

V is TRBV28 and J is TRBJ1-2; 8 bases fit TRBD1. In germline, CDR1 is MDHEN, CDR2 SYDVKM. The CDR3 has 13 residues. V shed 2 bases, J shed 9 bases, and the junction held 5 bases outside the gene matches. Here the CDR3 reads CASSLGRGRSYTF. The DNA of the CDR3 is TGTGCCAGCAGTTTAGGCAGGGGGCGAAGCTACACCTTC.

This clonotype was counted a single time. V is TRBV4-2 and J is TRBJ1-5; D perhaps matches TRBD1 (5 bases). The germline V gene encodes CDR1 LGHNA and CDR2 YNFKEQ. The V and J ends lost 1 base and 4 bases respectively, with 11 bases between them. This CDR3 has 15 amino acids. The CDR3 bases are TGTGCCAGCAGCCAAGGGGGCACAGAAAATCAGCCCCAGCATTTT. Residues: CASSQGGTENQPQHF.

This clonotype was recorded at least ten times. This chain joins TRBV20-1 and TRBJ1-2, with TRBD1 as a possible D gene (6 bases). In germline, CDR1 is DFQATT, CDR2 SNEGSKA (reference sequence). With 1 base removed from V and 4 bases from J, the gap between germline ends came to 13 bases. This CDR3 is built from 14 residues. CDR3 residues: CSARAPQGAYGYTF. CDR3 nucleotides: TGCAGTGCTAGAGCCCCACAGGGCGCCTATGGCTACACCTTC.

There are many counts of this clonotype. The chain joins TRBV12-3 or TRBV12-4 to TRBJ1-2; 8 bases align to TRBD1. The length of the CDR3 is 15 residues. V dropped 5 bases and J dropped 3; count of bases not matched to a gene: 8. The CDR3 reads CASSPGQGRYYGYTF. The CDR3 DNA follows: TGTGCCAGCAGTCCTGGACAGGGCCGATACTATGGCTACACCTTC.

The V call is TRBV7-2, the J call TRBJ1-6, with 7 bases aligning to TRBD1. After removal of 5 bases from V and 14 bases from J, the junction contained 12 bases not matched to a gene. The CDR3 length is 14 residues. Germline V gives CDR1 SGHTA, CDR2 FQGNSA. The DNA of the CDR3 is TGTGCCAGCAGCCCGTCGACAGGGCGGTTGTCCCTCCACTTT. Translating it yields CASSPSTGRLSLHF.

This rearrangement joins TRBV12-3 or TRBV12-4 to TRBJ2-2; perhaps D is TRBD1 or TRBD2 (5 bases each). V lost 5 bases to trimming and J lost 3 bases, with 13 bases between them. The CDR3 contains 15 residues. In DNA, the CDR3 is TGTGCCAGCAGTACGGGGCCCGGTGACACCGGGGAGCTGTTTTTT. Residues: CASSTGPGDTGELFF.

This clonotype has only a few counts. This chain links TRBV20-1 with TRBJ1-4, with 10 bases lining up with TRBD1. CDR3 length equals 16 residues. In germline, CDR1 is DFQATT, CDR2 SNEGSKA (reference sequence). The trim removed 1 base at V and 8 bases at J, leaving 10 bases unmatched. CDR3 sequence: CSARATGDRGSEKLFF. Written as DNA, the CDR3 is TGCAGTGCTAGAGCCACGGGGGACAGGGGCAGCGAAAAACTGTTTTTT.

This clonotype was counted between two and nine times. The rearrangement uses TRBV20-1 and TRBJ2-5; D ambiguous. The CDR3 totals 11 residues. The germline V gene encodes CDR1 DFQATT and CDR2 SNEGSKA (reference sequence). V was trimmed by 7 bases and J by 5 bases, leaving 11 bases between them. The CDR3 region has the DNA TGCAGTGTGTACCGACGTGAGACCCAGTACTTC. Translated, it gives CSVYRRETQYF.

This clonotype was observed a few times. This rearrangement joins TRBV6-1 to TRBJ1-2; D perhaps matches TRBD1 (5 bases). Trimming left V 6 bases short and J 0 bases short, with 20 bases between. The CDR3 is made up of 17 amino acids. Germline loops: CDR1 MNHNS, CDR2 SASEGT. This CDR3 is CASSSPTGHLANYGYTF. In DNA form, the CDR3 reads TGTGCCAGCAGCTCACCTACGGGGCACCTAGCTAACTATGGCTACACCTTC.

This clonotype has ten or more counts. V is TRBV6-1 and J is TRBJ2-1, with D possibly being TRBD1 or TRBD2 (5 bases each). V lost 8 bases to trimming and J lost 10 bases, with 21 bases between them. There are 14 residues in the CDR3. Per germline, CDR1 MNHNS and CDR2 SASEGT. CDR3 DNA: TGTGCCAGCGCTGCAGCGGCCCAGGGTAGCGAGCAGTTCTTC. Protein product: CASAAAAQGSEQFF.

The CDR3 DNA reads as TGTGCCAGCAGCTTAGGTCCTCGGACCTGGGGTGAAGCTTTCTTT. Translated, it gives CASSLGPRTWGEAFF. The chain couples TRBV7-2 to TRBJ1-1; D unclear. CDR1 SGHTA and CDR2 FQGNSA come from the germline V gene. The V and J ends lost 1 base and 7 bases respectively, with 16 bases between them. The CDR3 length is 15 residues.

This clonotype was picked up many times. The chain employs TRBV9 and TRBJ1-2; 9 bases match TRBD1. The V and J ends lost 3 bases and 7 bases, in that order; junction bases with no gene match: 1. Germline V CDR1 and CDR2: SGDLS, YYNGEE. The CDR3 is 12 residues long. The CDR3 region has the DNA TGTGCCAGCAGCGGGGACAGGGTTGGCTACACCTTC. Its translation: CASSGDRVGYTF.

This chain connects TRBV4-2 to TRBJ1-6, with TRBD1 identical over 7 bases. CDR1 is LGHNA, CDR2 YNFKEQ, per germline. The junction had 9 bases not matched to a gene; V was cut back by 0 bases and J by 7 bases. The CDR3 loop spans 17 amino acids. CDR3 DNA: TGTGCCAGCAGCCAAGACATAACCGGGACAGAGAATTCACCCCTCCACTTT. Amino acids: CASSQDITGTENSPLHF.

A remark on this clonotype: Possible read error: a much larger clone is one base away. The chain recombines TRBV11-2 with TRBJ2-1; D is unclear. Trimming took off 0 bases at V and 4 bases at J, with 7 bases between the two ends. The CDR3 sequence is 14 residues long. CDR1 and CDR2 from the germline V gene are SGHAT and FQNNGV. CDR3 protein: CASSLDGQYNEQFF. CDR3 nucleotides: TGTGCCAGCAGCTTAGATGGGCAGTACAATGAGCAGTTCTTC.

A few counts support this clonotype. The genes are TRBV6-1 and TRBJ2-5, with D unclear. The V gene's germline CDR1 is MNHNS and CDR2 SASEGT. The CDR3 is 15 amino acids. V gave up 5 bases and J gave up 5 bases, with 18 bases separating them. CDR3 sequence reads: CASSRDLFRRETQYF. In DNA, the CDR3 is TGTGCCAGCAGTCGCGACCTCTTTCGGCGGGAGACCCAGTACTTC.

Only a few counts were recorded for this clonotype. The chain couples TRBV20-1 to TRBJ2-3; 8 bases are shared with TRBD2. Looked up from germline, CDR1 is DFQATT and CDR2 is SNEGSKA (reference sequence). The CDR3 runs 16 residues. V lost 5 bases, J lost 5 bases, and 15 bases stayed unmatched. CDR3 nucleotides: TGCAGTGCTCAGAGGCCGAGCGGGAGCCGGATAGATACGCAGTATTTT. Protein sequence: CSAQRPSGSRIDTQYF.

This clonotype has just a few counts. The rearrangement uses TRBV20-1 and TRBJ2-3; perhaps TRBD2 as D (6 bases). The CDR3 contains 15 residues. Germline lookup yields CDR1 DFQATT and CDR2 SNEGSKA (reference sequence). Trimming took off 1 base at V and 0 bases at J, with 11 bases between the two ends. The CDR3 DNA follows: TGCAGTGCTAGAGTAATGGGGGGAAGCACAGATACGCAGTATTTT. Translated: CSARVMGGSTDTQYF.

This clonotype was counted a few times. This chain joins TRBV6-2 or TRBV6-3 and TRBJ2-7, with 7 bases aligning to TRBD1. V shed 1 base and J 4 bases; nucleotides not matched to a gene: 7. CDR3 size: 15 residues. Germline-derived CDR1 and CDR2 are MNHEY and SVGEGT. CDR3 amino acids: CASSYWDRAAYEQYF. In DNA, the CDR3 is TGTGCCAGCAGTTACTGGGACAGAGCGGCTTACGAGCAGTACTTC.

This clonotype was seen a few times. This chain joins TRBV15 and TRBJ2-7, with D perhaps TRBD1 (6 bases). V shed 1 base and J shed 0 bases, with 7 bases lying between them. The CDR3 runs to 14 residues. CDR1 and CDR2 (germline): LNHNV, YYDKDF (reference sequence). DNA of the CDR3: TGTGCCACCAGCAGAGGGGACATCTCCTACGAGCAGTACTTC. Its translation: CATSRGDISYEQYF. The full variable domain, in which reference TRBV15 and TRBJ2-7 provide the parts outside the CDR3, is DAMVIQNPRYQVTQFGKPVTLSCSQTLNHNVMYWYQQKSSQAPKLLFHYYDKDFNNEADTPDNFQSRRPNTSFCFLDIRSPGLGDTAMYLCATSRGDISYEQYFGPGTRLTVT.

The chain is built from TRBV7-3 and TRBJ2-5, with 8 nucleotides matching TRBD2. J lost 4 bases, V lost 9 bases, and 19 bases had no gene match. The CDR3 is 17 amino acids. Germline CDR1 and CDR2: SGHTA and FQGTGA. CDR3 residues: CASSPPLLAGSRETQYF. The DNA of the CDR3 is TGTGCCAGTTCTCCACCCCTCCTAGCGGGCTCCAGAGAGACCCAGTACTTC.

The V and J genes are TRBV5-1 and TRBJ2-3; 12 bases align to TRBD2. The CDR3 is made up of 15 amino acids. The V segment lost 3 bases and the J segment 6 bases; nucleotides outside the gene matches: 5. CDR1 and CDR2 from the germline V gene are SGHRS and YFSETQ. In DNA form, the CDR3 reads TGCGCCAGCAGCTGGCTAGCGGGGGGGCTGGATACGCAGTATTTT. Amino acid sequence: CASSWLAGGLDTQYF.

This clonotype was detected a few times. The CDR3 region has the DNA TGTGCCAGCCGACTAGCAGACACCGGGGAGCTGTTTTTT. The encoded protein is CASRLADTGELFF. The chain employs TRBV7-9 and TRBJ2-2; TRBD2 matches 7 bases. Germline values: CDR1 SEHNR, CDR2 FQNEAQ (reference sequence). Trimming removed 8 bases from V and 3 bases from J; junction bases left unmatched: 3. The CDR3 spans 13 residues.

The table lists this clonotype with many counts. The chain is built from TRBV29-1 and TRBJ1-5, with D possibly being TRBD1 (6 bases). The CDR3 length is 14 residues. Germline CDR1 SQVTM, CDR2 ANQGSEA. V shed 4 bases and J shed 5 bases, with 15 bases lying between them. The CDR3 spells CSVVTGARDQPQHF. CDR3 nucleotide sequence: TGCAGCGTTGTCACGGGGGCTAGGGATCAGCCCCAGCATTTT.

In its sample, this clonotype was seen many times. The J gene is TRBJ1-2, the V gene TRBV6-5; perhaps TRBD1 as D (6 bases). Per the germline V gene, CDR1 is MNHEY and CDR2 is SVGAGI. The CDR3 is 14 amino acids. Trimming left V 1 base short and J 5 bases short, with 11 bases between. CDR3 amino acids: CASSYLDSRYGYTF. DNA for the CDR3: TGTGCCAGCAGTTACTTGGACAGCCGATATGGCTACACCTTC.

This chain uses TRBV2 with TRBJ2-2, with a possible D match to TRBD1 (6 bases). This CDR3 is 14 amino acids long. CDR1 is SNHLY and CDR2 is FYNNEI in the germline V gene. V was pared by 6 bases and J by 1 base, with 9 bases between. The CDR3 DNA sequence: TGTGCCAGCAGGGGACATGAGAACACCGGGGAGCTGTTTTTT. The encoded protein is CASRGHENTGELFF.